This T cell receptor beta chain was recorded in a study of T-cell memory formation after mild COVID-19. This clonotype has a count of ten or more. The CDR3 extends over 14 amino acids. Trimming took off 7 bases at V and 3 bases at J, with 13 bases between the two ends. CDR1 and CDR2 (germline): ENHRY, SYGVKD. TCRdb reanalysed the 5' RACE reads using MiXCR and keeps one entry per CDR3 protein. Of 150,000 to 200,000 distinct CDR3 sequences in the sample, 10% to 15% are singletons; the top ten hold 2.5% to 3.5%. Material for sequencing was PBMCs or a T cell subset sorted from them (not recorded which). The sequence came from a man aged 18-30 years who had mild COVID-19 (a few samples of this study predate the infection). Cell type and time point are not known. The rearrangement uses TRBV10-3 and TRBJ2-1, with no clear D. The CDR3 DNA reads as TGTGCCATCACCTATAGTGATATCTACAATGAGCAGTTCTTC. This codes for CAITYSDIYNEQFF.